A single sample is the source of the 6 T cell receptor beta chains below, sequenced in a study of OX40 agonist ivuxolimab in advanced cancers. Preparation of the library involved the immunoSEQ multiplex PCR assay. What TCRdb holds here is the immuneACCESS table cut down to in-frame rearrangements. Part of the clones is not present; checked against another copy, under half of the missing clones reflect an unresolved V gene, and the others are unexplained. Here the sample has approximately 64,000 clones; 86% occur a single time. Approximately 2.8% of the sample goes to the ten largest clones. This material consisted of CD4+ or CD8+ T cells sorted from blood, taken in a trial of the OX40 agonist ivuxolimab. These TCRs come from an adult with an advanced solid tumor such as melanoma, head and neck, liver or kidney cancer.

This chain connects TRBV11-2 to TRBJ1-2; D perhaps matches TRBD1 (5 bases). CDR1 SGHAT and CDR2 FQNNGV come from the germline V gene. This CDR3 spans 14 amino acids. Trimming took 6 bases from V and 3 from J, leaving 14 bases between them. The CDR3 region is CASSQGHRDYGYTF. As DNA, the CDR3 is TGTGCCAGCAGTCAAGGACACCGCGACTATGGCTACACCTTC.

The chain carries TRBV5-5 and TRBJ1-1, with D perhaps TRBD1 (6 bases). The V end was cut by 2 bases, the J end by 4 bases, with 9 bases between. CDR3 length: 13 amino acids. CDR1 is SGHKS, CDR2 YYEKEE, per germline (reference sequence). The chain's CDR3 is CASSFQGSTEAFF. CDR3 sequence (DNA): TGTGCCAGCAGCTTCCAGGGGAGCACTGAAGCTTTCTTT.

This clone was counted a single time. This sequence joins TRBV28 and TRBJ2-2; D remains unclear. This CDR3 has 12 amino acids. Germline V lookup: CDR1 MDHEN, CDR2 SYDVKM. Trimming cost V 8 bases and J 5 bases, with 9 bases left between them. CDR3 coding DNA: TGTGCCAGCCGCCTAGGGACCGGGGAGCTGTTTTTT. Its translation is CASRLGTGELFF.

This chain uses TRBV11-2 with TRBJ2-5; no clear D. The CDR3 has 12 amino acids. Trimming pared 2 bases from V and 4 bases from J, leaving 5 bases between. In germline, CDR1 is SGHAT, CDR2 FQNNGV. Here the CDR3 reads CASSLNGETQYF. The CDR3, as DNA: TGTGCCAGCAGCTTAAACGGAGAGACCCAGTACTTC.

The V call is TRBV28, the J call TRBJ2-7; 9 positions match TRBD1. V lost 6 bases and J lost 3; bases outside the gene matches: 9. CDR3 length equals 15 residues. Germline V lookup: CDR1 MDHEN, CDR2 SYDVKM. The CDR3, as DNA: TGTGCCAGCAGCGAGGACAGGGGAGTTTACTACGAGCAGTACTTC. Translating it yields CASSEDRGVYYEQYF.

The chain couples TRBV10-3 to TRBJ2-3, with 13 bases fitting TRBD2. CDR3 length equals 15 residues. Germline-derived CDR1 and CDR2 are ENHRY and SYGVKD. Losses at the gene ends were 6 bases for V and 6 bases for J; bases not matched to a gene: 6. DNA for the CDR3: TGTGCCATCAGCCGACTAGCGGGGGGCGAGGATACGCAGTATTTT. Translating it yields CAISRLAGGEDTQYF.